This TCR beta chain emerged from a study of high-grade serous ovarian cancer treatment subgroups. Study background: Mean per sample: around 14,000 reads, several thousand unique TCR beta rearrangements. Overall study findings and caveats: Bulk tumor TCR sequencing gave no spatial information. Different patients shared almost no repertoire; same-patient tumors shared about 0.1 to 0.79.

The assay was immunoSEQ multiplex PCR, and TCRdb's table has in-frame clones only and misses some. Of around 3,200 clones listed, about 63% are singletons. Points on this clone: Its specificity is unknown.

Tumor samples were obtained before definitive surgery or chemotherapy. This receptor was identified in a human donor with high-grade serous ovarian cancer. Sample: tumor tissue.

The CDR3 bases are TGTGCCAGCAGCTTAAATCCCCAGGACACTGAAGCTTTCTTT. Encoded protein: CASSLNPQDTEAFF. V is TRBV11-3 and J is TRBJ1-1; D call uncertain. CDR3 length: 14 amino acids. Trimming took off 2 bases at V and 3 bases at J, with 10 bases between the two ends. CDR1 is SGHNT and CDR2 is YENEEA in the germline V gene.